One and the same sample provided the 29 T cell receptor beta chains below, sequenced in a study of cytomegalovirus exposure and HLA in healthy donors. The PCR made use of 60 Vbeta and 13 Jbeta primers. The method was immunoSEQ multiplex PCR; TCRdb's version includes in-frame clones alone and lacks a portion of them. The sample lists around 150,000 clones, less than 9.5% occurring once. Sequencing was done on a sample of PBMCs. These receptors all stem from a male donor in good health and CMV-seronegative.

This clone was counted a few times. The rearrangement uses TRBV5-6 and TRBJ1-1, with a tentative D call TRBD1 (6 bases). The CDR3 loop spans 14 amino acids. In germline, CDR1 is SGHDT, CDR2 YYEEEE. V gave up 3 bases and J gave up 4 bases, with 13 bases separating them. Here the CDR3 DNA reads TGTGCCAGCAGCTCGGGCTTCAGGGGCACTGAAGCTTTCTTT. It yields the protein CASSSGFRGTEAFF. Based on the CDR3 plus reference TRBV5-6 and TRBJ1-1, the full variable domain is DAGVTQSPTHLIKTRGQQVTLRCSPKSGHDTVSWYQQALGQGPQFIFQYYEEEERQRGNFPDRFSGHQFPNYSSELNVNALLLGDSALYLCASSSGFRGTEAFFGQGTRLTVV.

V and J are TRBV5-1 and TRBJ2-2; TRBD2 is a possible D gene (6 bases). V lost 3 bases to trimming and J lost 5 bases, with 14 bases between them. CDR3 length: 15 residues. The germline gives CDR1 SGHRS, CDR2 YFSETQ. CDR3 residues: CASSSGQAGTGELFF. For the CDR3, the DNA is TGCGCCAGCAGCTCGGGGCAGGCGGGAACCGGGGAGCTGTTTTTT.

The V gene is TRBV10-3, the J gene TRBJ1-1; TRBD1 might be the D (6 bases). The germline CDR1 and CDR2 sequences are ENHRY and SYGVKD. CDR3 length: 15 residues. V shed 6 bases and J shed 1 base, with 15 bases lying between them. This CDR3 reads CAISQTRGQNTEAFF. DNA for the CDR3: TGTGCCATCAGCCAAACCAGGGGCCAGAACACTGAAGCTTTCTTT.

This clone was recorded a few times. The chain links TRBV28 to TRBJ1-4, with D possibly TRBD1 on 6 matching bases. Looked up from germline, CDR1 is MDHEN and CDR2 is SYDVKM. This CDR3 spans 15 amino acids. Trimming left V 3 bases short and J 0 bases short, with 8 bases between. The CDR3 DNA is TGTGCCAGCAGTTTGGACAGAGCAACTAATGAAAAACTGTTTTTT. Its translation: CASSLDRATNEKLFF.

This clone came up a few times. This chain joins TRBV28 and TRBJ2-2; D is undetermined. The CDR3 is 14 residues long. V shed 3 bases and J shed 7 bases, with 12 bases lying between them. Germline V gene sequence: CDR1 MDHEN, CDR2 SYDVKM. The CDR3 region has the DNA TGTGCCAGCAGTTTGGCTAGTTTGGGCGGGGAGCTGTTTTTT. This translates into CASSLASLGGELFF.

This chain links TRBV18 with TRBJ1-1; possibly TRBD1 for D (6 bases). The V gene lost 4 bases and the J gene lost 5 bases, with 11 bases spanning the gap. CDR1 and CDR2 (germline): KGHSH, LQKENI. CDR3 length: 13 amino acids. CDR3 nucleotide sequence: TGTGCCAGCTCACAGGGGGGGGATACTGAAGCTTTCTTT. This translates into CASSQGGDTEAFF.

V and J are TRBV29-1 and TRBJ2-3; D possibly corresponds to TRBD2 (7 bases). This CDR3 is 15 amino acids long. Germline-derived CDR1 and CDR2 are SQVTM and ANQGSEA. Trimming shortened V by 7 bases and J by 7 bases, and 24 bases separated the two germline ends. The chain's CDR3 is CSGAEGGGLLYTQYF. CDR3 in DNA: TGCAGCGGGGCTGAGGGCGGGGGCCTCCTATATACGCAGTATTTT.

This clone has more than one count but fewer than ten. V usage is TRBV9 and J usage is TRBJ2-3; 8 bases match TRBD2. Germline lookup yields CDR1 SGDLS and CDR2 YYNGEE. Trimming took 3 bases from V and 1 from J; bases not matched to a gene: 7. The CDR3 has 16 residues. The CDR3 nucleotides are TGTGCCAGCAGCGGAGGAACTAGCGGTCGCACAGATACGCAGTATTTT. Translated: CASSGGTSGRTDTQYF. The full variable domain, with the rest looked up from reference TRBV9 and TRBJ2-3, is DSGVTQTPKHLITATGQRVTLRCSPRSGDLSVYWYQQSLDQGLQFLIQYYNGEERAKGNILERFSAQQFPDLHSELNLSSLELGDSALYFCASSGGTSGRTDTQYFGPGTRLTVL.

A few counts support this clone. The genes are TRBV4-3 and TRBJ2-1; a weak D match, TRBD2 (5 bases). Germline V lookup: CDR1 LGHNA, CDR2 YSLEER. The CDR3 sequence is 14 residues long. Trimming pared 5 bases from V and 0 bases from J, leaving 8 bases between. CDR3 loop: CASSGLSSYNEQFF. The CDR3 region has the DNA TGCGCCAGCAGCGGACTTAGCTCCTACAATGAGCAGTTCTTC.

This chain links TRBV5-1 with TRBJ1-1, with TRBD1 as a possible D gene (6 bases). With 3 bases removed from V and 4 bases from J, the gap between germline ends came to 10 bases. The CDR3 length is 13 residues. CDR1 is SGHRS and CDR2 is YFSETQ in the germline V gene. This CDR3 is CASSYRVATEAFF. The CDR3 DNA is TGCGCCAGCAGCTACAGGGTGGCCACTGAAGCTTTCTTT.

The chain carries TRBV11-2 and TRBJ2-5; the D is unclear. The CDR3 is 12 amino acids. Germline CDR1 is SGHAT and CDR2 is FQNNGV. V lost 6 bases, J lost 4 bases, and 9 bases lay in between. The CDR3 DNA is TGTGCCAGCAGTCGCGTTGGAGAGACCCAGTACTTC. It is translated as CASSRVGETQYF.

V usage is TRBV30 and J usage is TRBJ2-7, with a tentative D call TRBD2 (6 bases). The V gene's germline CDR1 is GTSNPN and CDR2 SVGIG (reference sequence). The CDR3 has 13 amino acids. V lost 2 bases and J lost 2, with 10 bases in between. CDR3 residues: CAWSKTRAYEQYF. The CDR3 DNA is TGTGCCTGGAGTAAGACTAGGGCCTACGAGCAGTACTTC. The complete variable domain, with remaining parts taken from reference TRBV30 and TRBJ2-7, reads SQTIHQWPATLVQPVGSPLSLECTVEGTSNPNLYWYRQAAGRGLQLLFYSVGIGQISSEVPQNLSASRPQDRQFILSSKKLLLSDSGFYLCAWSKTRAYEQYFGPGTRLTVT.

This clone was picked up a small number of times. CDR3 DNA sequence: TGTGCCAGCAGCCCCCCGGAGACTGGGAGCTCCTACGAGCAGTACTTC. This translates into CASSPPETGSSYEQYF. The rearrangement uses TRBV7-8 and TRBJ2-7; TRBD2 might be the D (5 bases). Trimming pared 5 bases from V and 0 bases from J, leaving 17 bases between. CDR1 and CDR2 from the germline V gene are SGHVS and FQNEAQ. The CDR3 runs 16 residues. Full variable domain (outside the CDR3, taken from reference TRBV7-8 and TRBJ2-7): GAGVSQSPRYKVAKRGQDVALRCDPISGHVSLFWYQQALGQGPEFLTYFQNEAQLDKSGLPSDRFFAERPEGSVSTLKIQRTQQEDSAVYLCASSPPETGSSYEQYFGPGTRLTVT.

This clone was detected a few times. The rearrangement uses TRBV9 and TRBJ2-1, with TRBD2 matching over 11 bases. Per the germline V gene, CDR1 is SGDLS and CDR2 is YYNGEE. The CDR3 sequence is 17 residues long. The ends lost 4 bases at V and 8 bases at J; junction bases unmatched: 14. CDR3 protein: CASSPLSGSGRAYEQFF. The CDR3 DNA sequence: TGTGCCAGCAGCCCCCTTTCAGGTAGCGGGAGGGCCTATGAGCAGTTCTTC. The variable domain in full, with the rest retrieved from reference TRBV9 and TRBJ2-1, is DSGVTQTPKHLITATGQRVTLRCSPRSGDLSVYWYQQSLDQGLQFLIQYYNGEERAKGNILERFSAQQFPDLHSELNLSSLELGDSALYFCASSPLSGSGRAYEQFFGPGTRLTVL.

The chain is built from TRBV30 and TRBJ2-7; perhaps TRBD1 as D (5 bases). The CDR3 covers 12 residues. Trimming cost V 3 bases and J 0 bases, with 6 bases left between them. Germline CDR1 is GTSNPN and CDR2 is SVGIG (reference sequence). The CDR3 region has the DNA TGTGCCTGGAGGACAGACTCCTACGAGCAGTACTTC. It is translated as CAWRTDSYEQYF.

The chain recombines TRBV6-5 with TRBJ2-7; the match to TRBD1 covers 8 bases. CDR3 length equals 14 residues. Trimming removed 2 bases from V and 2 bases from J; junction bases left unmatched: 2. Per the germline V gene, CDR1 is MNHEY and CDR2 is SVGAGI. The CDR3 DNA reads TGTGCCAGCAGTTACCAGGGGGCCACCTACGAGCAGTACTTC. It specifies CASSYQGATYEQYF.

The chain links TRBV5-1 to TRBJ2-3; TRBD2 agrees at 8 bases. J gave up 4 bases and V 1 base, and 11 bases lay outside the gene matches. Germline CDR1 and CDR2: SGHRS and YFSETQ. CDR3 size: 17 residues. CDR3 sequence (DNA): TGCGCCAGCAGCTTGAAGACCGGGACTAGGGAGGCAGATACGCAGTATTTT. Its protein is CASSLKTGTREADTQYF.

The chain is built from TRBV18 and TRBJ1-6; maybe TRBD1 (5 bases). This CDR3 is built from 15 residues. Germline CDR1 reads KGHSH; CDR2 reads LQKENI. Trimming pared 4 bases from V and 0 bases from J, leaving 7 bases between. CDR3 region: CASSRDSSYNSPLHF. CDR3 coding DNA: TGTGCCAGCTCACGTGACAGCTCCTATAATTCACCCCTCCACTTT.

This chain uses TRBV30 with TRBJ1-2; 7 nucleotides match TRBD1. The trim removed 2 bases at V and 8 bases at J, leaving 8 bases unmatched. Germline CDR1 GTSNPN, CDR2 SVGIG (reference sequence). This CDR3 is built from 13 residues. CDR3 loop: CAWSTDRVGGYTF. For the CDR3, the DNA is TGTGCCTGGAGTACTGACAGGGTGGGGGGCTACACCTTC. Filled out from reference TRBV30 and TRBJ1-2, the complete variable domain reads SQTIHQWPATLVQPVGSPLSLECTVEGTSNPNLYWYRQAAGRGLQLLFYSVGIGQISSEVPQNLSASRPQDRQFILSSKKLLLSDSGFYLCAWSTDRVGGYTFGSGTRLTVV.

This CDR3 is CASSPSTEMGISEQFF. The CDR3 coding sequence is TGTGCCAGCAGCCCCTCGACAGAGATGGGTATCAGTGAGCAGTTCTTC. The chain couples TRBV9 to TRBJ2-1, with D tentatively TRBD1 (5 bases). Germline CDR1 SGDLS, CDR2 YYNGEE. The CDR3 loop spans 16 amino acids. V lost 4 bases to trimming and J lost 9 bases, with 23 bases between them.

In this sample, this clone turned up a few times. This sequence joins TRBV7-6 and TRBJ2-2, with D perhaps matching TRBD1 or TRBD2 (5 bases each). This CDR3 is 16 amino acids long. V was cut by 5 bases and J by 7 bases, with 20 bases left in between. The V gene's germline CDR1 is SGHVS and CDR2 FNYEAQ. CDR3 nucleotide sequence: TGTGCCAGCAGCCTAGGACTCAGGCAGGGCGGCGGGGAGCTGTTTTTT. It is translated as CASSLGLRQGGGELFF.

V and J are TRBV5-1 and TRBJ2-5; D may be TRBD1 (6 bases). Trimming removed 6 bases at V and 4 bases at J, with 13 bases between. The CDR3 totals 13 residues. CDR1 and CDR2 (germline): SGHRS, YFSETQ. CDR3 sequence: CASNREPGETQYF. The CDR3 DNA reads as TGCGCCAGCAACAGGGAGCCGGGAGAGACCCAGTACTTC.

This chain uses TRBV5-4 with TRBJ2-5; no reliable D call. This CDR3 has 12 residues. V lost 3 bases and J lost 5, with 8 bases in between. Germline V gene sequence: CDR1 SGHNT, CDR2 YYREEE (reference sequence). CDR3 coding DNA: TGTGCCAGCAGCTCCCCCCGGGAGACCCAGTACTTC. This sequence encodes CASSSPRETQYF.

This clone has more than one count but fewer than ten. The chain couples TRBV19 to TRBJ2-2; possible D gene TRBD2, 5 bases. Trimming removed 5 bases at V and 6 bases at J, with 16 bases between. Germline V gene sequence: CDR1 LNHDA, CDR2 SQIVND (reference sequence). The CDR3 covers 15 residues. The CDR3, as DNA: TGTGCCAGTAGTCCCGGGGATGTTTGGGCCGGGGAGCTGTTTTTT. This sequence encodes CASSPGDVWAGELFF.

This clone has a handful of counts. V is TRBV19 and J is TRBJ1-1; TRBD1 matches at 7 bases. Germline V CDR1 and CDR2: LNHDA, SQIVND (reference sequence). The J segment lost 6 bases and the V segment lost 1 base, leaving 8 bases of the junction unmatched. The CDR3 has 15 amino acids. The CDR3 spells CASSIGQGGAPEAFF. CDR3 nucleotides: TGTGCCAGTAGTATAGGGCAAGGGGGCGCACCTGAAGCTTTCTTT. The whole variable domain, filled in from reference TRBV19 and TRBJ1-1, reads DGGITQSPKYLFRKEGQNVTLSCEQNLNHDAMYWYRQDPGQGLRLIYYSQIVNDFQKGDIAEGYSVSREKKESFPLTVTSAQKNPTAFYLCASSIGQGGAPEAFFGQGTRLTVV.

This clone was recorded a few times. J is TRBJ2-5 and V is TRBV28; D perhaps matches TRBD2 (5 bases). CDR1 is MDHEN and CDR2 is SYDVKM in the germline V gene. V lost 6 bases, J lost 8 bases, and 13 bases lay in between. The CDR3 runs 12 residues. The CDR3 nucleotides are TGTGCCAGCAGCACTCTAGCTACCACCCAGTACTTC. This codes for CASSTLATTQYF.

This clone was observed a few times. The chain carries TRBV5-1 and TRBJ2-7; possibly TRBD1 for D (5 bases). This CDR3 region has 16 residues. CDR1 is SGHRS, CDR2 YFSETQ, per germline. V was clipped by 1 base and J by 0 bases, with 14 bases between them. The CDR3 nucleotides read TGCGCCAGCAGCTTGTCCCGCCTGACAGTCTCCTACGAGCAGTACTTC. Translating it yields CASSLSRLTVSYEQYF. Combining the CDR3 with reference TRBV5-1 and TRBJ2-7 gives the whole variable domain KAGVTQTPRYLIKTRGQQVTLSCSPISGHRSVSWYQQTPGQGLQFLFEYFSETQRNKGNFPGRFSGRQFSNSRSEMNVSTLELGDSALYLCASSLSRLTVSYEQYFGPGTRLTVT.

CDR3 DNA sequence: TGCGCCAGCAGTGTCGGGACAGGGAACGAGCAGTACTTC. Translation gives CASSVGTGNEQYF. The chain uses TRBV4-3 and TRBJ2-5; 9 positions match TRBD1. The end of the DNA is better explained by TRBJ2-7, so the J call may be wrong. The CDR3 has 13 amino acids. Germline-derived CDR1 and CDR2 are LGHNA and YSLEER.

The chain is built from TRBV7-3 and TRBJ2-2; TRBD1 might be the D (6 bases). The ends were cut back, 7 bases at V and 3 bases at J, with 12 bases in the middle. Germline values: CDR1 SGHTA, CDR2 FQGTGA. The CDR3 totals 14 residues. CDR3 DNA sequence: TGTGCCAGCAAGAAGGGGGTGGACACCGGGGAGCTGTTTTTT. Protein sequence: CASKKGVDTGELFF.